Listed below are T cell receptor beta chains from one sample, sequenced in a study of T-cell memory formation after mild COVID-19. TCRdb recomputed calls from the 5' RACE reads with MiXCR, one row per CDR3 protein. This sample carries a few hundred thousand distinct CDR3 sequences, roughly 15% of them seen once, and the ten largest clones take 20% to 25%. The sequencing input was PBMCs or a T cell subset sorted from them (not recorded which). Every receptor here comes from a man aged 18 to 29 who had mild COVID-19 (a few samples of this study predate the infection). Cell type and time point are not known. The CDR3 runs from the conserved cysteine through the conserved F or W. The D gene is left open where the match is weak. Expanded clones get a size class; other rows say once, few or many, or leave the size out.

>.|TRBJ2-7|TRBV27|.
CASAAGSEQYF
TGTGCCAGCGCTGCCGGCAGCGAGCAGTACTTC
>.|TRBJ2-1|TRBV6-6|TRBD2
CASSRSTSGGYNEQFF
TGTGCCAGCAGCCGATCGACTAGCGGGGGTTACAATGAGCAGTTCTTC
>.|TRBJ1-1|TRBV3-1|.
CASSHGGGASTFF
TGTGCCAGCAGCCATGGAGGGGGGGCCTCAACTTTCTTT
>.|TRBJ2-7|TRBV30|TRBD1
CACRYQGQRGEQYF
TGTGCCTGTAGATACCAGGGACAGAGGGGTGAGCAGTACTTC
>.|TRBJ2-1|TRBV28|.
CASSFVGVGFSSYNEQFF
TGTGCCAGCAGTTTCGTTGGTGTGGGCTTTAGCTCCTACAATGAGCAGTTCTTC
>.|TRBJ1-4|TRBV7-9|.
CASSSSSWSSNEKLFF
TGTGCCAGCAGCTCCTCCTCCTGGTCTAGTAATGAAAAACTGTTTTTT
>.|TRBJ2-4|TRBV2|TRBD1
CASSKQGGAKNIQYF
TGTGCCAGCAGTAAACAGGGGGGTGCCAAAAACATTCAGTACTTC
>few|TRBJ1-6|TRBV2|.
CASSLGASPLHF
TGTGCCAGCAGTTTGGGTGCTTCACCCCTCCACTTT
>few|TRBJ2-4|TRBV12-3/TRBV12-4|.
CASTKDTVWDIQYF
TGTGCCAGCACCAAAGACACGGTTTGGGACATTCAGTACTTC
>.|TRBJ1-5|TRBV19|TRBD1
CASTVQGPYYSNQPQHF
TGTGCCAGTACCGTACAGGGGCCCTACTATAGCAATCAGCCCCAGCATTTT
>few|TRBJ2-7|TRBV12-3/TRBV12-4|.
CASRSRAGTSEQYF
TGTGCCAGCAGGTCCAGGGCCGGGACTTCCGAGCAGTACTTC
>.|TRBJ2-2|TRBV28|.
CASSSPDSAYTGELFF
TGTGCCAGCAGTTCGCCCGACAGCGCGTACACCGGGGAGCTGTTTTTT
>many|TRBJ2-7|TRBV12-3/TRBV12-4|TRBD2
CASSLTSGSYEQYF
TGTGCCAGCAGCCTTACTAGCGGCTCCTACGAGCAGTACTTC
>few|TRBJ1-2|TRBV6-2/TRBV6-3|TRBD1
CASSYSEGAYGYTF
TGTGCCAGCAGTTACTCGGAGGGGGCGTATGGCTACACCTTC
>.|TRBJ2-1|TRBV11-2|.
CASSFLSGDNEQFF
TGTGCCAGCAGCTTCCTTTCCGGGGACAATGAGCAGTTCTTC
>few|TRBJ1-1|TRBV20-1|.
CSATQYTEAFF
TGCAGTGCTACTCAGTACACTGAAGCTTTCTTT